In its sample, the clone carrying this T cell receptor (beta chain) was seen once. Its matching antigen is unknown. Germline assignment: CDR1 SGHTA and CDR2 FQGNSA. This CDR3 contains 17 residues. The trim removed 5 bases at V and 5 bases at J, leaving 12 bases unmatched. Profiling relied on immunoSEQ multiplex PCR, and the TCRdb table lists in-frame clones only, not all of them. The table shows roughly 130,000 clones, with 88% occurring only once. This sample is part of a study of T cell responses to AZD1222 COVID-19 vaccine. Study-level results: Sampling that yielded the repertoires occurred only after the peak T cell response.

The V call is TRBV7-2, the J call TRBJ2-5; 12 nucleotides match TRBD1. The source of this sequence is an adult in good health. The sequences come from peripheral blood, collected on day 0 of MenACWY control vaccination. Here the CDR3 reads CASSPGFGTGGAETQYF. The DNA of the CDR3 is TGTGCCAGCAGCCCCGGCTTCGGGACAGGGGGCGCGGAGACCCAGTACTTC. Full variable domain (outside the CDR3, taken from reference TRBV7-2 and TRBJ2-5): GAGVSQSPSNKVTEKGKDVELRCDPISGHTALYWYRQSLGQGLEFLIYFQGNSAPDKSGLPSDRFSAERTGGSVSTLTIQRTQQEDSAVYLCASSPGFGTGGAETQYFGPGTRLLVL.